This T cell receptor beta chain appears in the sequencing data of a study of blood T cell repertoires in COVID-19. Study in general: In each case, the material was cDNA or gDNA derived from T cells, B-cell-depleted T cells, or PBMCs.

Germline trimming cut 10 bases from V and 2 bases from J; bases unmatched to any gene: 5. The CDR3 has 14 amino acids. CDR1 SGHTA and CDR2 FQGNSA come from the germline V gene. Per the original data handling: Estimation of nucleated cell counts relied on the amplification of reference gene primers. Profiling relied on immunoSEQ multiplex PCR, and the TCRdb table lists in-frame clones only, not all of them. That table gives V, J and clone size, and the DNA gave D and trimming. The sample has 14,000 or so clones; roughly 84% are singletons. V and J are TRBV7-2 and TRBJ2-2; 9 nucleotides align to TRBD1. This clonotype was obtained from a human donor in a cohort sampled during active COVID-19. Sequencing was carried out using peripheral blood. The CDR3 DNA reads as TGTGCCATCGGACAGGGGTCCAACACCGGGGAGCTGTTTTTT. Translation gives CAIGQGSNTGELFF.